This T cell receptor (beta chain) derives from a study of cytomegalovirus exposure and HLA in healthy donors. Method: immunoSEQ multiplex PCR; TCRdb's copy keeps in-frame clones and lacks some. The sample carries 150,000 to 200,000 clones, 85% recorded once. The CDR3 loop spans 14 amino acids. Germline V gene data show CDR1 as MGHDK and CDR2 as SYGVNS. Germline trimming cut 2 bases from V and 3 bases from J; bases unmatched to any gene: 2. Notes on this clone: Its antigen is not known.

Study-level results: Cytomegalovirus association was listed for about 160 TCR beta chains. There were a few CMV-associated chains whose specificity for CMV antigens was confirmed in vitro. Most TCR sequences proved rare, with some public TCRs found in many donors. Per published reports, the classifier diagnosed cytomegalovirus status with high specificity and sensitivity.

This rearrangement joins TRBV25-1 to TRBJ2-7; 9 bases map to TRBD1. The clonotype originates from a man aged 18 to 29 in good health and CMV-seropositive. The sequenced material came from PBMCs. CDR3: CASSEPGQGYEQYF. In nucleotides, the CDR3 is TGTGCCAGCAGTGAACCGGGACAGGGCTACGAGCAGTACTTC.